This T cell receptor beta chain was retrieved from a study of CD8 T cells in ankylosing spondylitis. This clonotype was found a few times. TCRdb re-called the 5' RACE reads through MiXCR, storing one row per CDR3 protein. The sample holds about 300,000 distinct CDR3 sequences, 20% seen once. The CDR3 covers 13 residues. Germline CDR1 reads SQVTM; CDR2 reads ANQGSEA. Trimming pared 7 bases from V and 3 bases from J, leaving 16 bases between. The source of this sequence is a female donor with ankylosing spondylitis or in good health (not recorded which). The sample comprised blood, either unsorted or a sorted T cell fraction (not recorded which). The V gene is TRBV29-1, the J gene TRBJ2-7; perhaps TRBD2 as D (6 bases). Here the CDR3 reads CSARDGGLYEQYF. CDR3 DNA sequence: TGCAGCGCGCGGGACGGAGGTCTCTACGAGCAGTACTTC.